Each of the 27 T cell receptor beta chains below was sequenced from the same sample in a study of T cells in narcolepsy. TCRdb's copy holds only in-frame clones and misses some; the assay was immunoSEQ multiplex PCR. The sample lists over 30,000 clones; roughly 80% were seen once. Sequencing was done on a sample of CD45RA- memory CD4+ T cells from PBMCs. The source is a human donor with narcolepsy.

This clone occurred a few times. This rearrangement joins TRBV10-1 to TRBJ2-5; D is unclear. The CDR3 is 13 amino acids. CDR1 WNHNN and CDR2 SYGVQD come from the germline V gene (reference sequence). V was trimmed by 2 bases and J by 5 bases, leaving 9 bases between them. This CDR3 reads CASSENIRETQYF. Here the CDR3 DNA reads TGCGCCAGCAGTGAGAACATTCGGGAGACCCAGTACTTC.

V usage is TRBV5-8 and J usage is TRBJ2-5; perhaps TRBD2 as D (5 bases). Germline-derived CDR1 and CDR2 are SGHTS and YDEGEE. The CDR3 spans 13 residues. V was cut by 2 bases and J by 5 bases, with 10 bases left in between. The CDR3 region is CASSLEGTETQYF. The CDR3 bases are TGTGCCAGCAGCTTAGAGGGTACGGAGACCCAGTACTTC. Drawing the rest from reference TRBV5-8 and TRBJ2-5, the complete variable domain is EAGVTQSPTHLIKTRGQQATLRCSPISGHTSVYWYQQALGLGLQFLLWYDEGEERNRGNFPPRFSGRQFPNYSSELNVNALELEDSALYLCASSLEGTETQYFGPGTRLLVL.

This sequence joins TRBV6-5 and TRBJ2-3; tentatively, D is TRBD2 (6 bases). From germline, CDR1 is MNHEY and CDR2 SVGAGI. Trimming cost V 7 bases and J 0 bases, with 14 bases left between them. The CDR3 totals 15 residues. The CDR3 protein is CASNAKAGSTDTQYF. CDR3 nucleotides: TGTGCCAGCAACGCTAAGGCGGGGAGCACAGATACGCAGTATTTT.

The genes are TRBV10-3 and TRBJ1-1; D is uncertain. Trimming took off 0 bases at V and 7 bases at J, with 6 bases between the two ends. Germline V CDR1 and CDR2: ENHRY, SYGVKD. This CDR3 has 12 residues. For the CDR3, the DNA is TGTGCCATCAGTGAGTCCACAGATGAAGCTTTCTTT. Amino acids: CAISESTDEAFF.

The chain employs TRBV11-2 and TRBJ2-3; TRBD1 aligns across 8 bases. The CDR3 loop spans 17 amino acids. Germline CDR1 SGHAT, CDR2 FQNNGV. Unmatched junction bases numbered 10, after V lost 2 bases and J lost 3 bases. The CDR3: CASSLLGQGMGTDTQYF. The CDR3 DNA follows: TGTGCCAGCAGCTTACTTGGACAGGGAATGGGGACAGATACGCAGTATTTT. The whole variable domain, filled in from reference TRBV11-2 and TRBJ2-3, reads EAGVAQSPRYKIIEKRQSVAFWCNPISGHATLYWYQQILGQGPKLLIQFQNNGVVDDSQLPKDRFSAERLKGVDSTLKIQPAKLEDSAVYLCASSLLGQGMGTDTQYFGPGTRLTVL.

The chain links TRBV29-1 to TRBJ1-5; TRBD1 agrees at 8 bases. Germline V gene lookup returns CDR1 SQVTM and CDR2 ANQGSEA. CDR3 length: 13 amino acids. Trimming removed 5 bases from V and 6 bases from J; junction bases left unmatched: 6. The CDR3 loop reads CSVQGASGQPQHF. The CDR3 DNA reads as TGCAGCGTTCAGGGGGCGTCCGGTCAGCCCCAGCATTTT.

V and J are TRBV7-8 and TRBJ1-2; no definite D call. Trimming shortened V by 5 bases and J by 4 bases, and 20 bases separated the two germline ends. Germline lookup yields CDR1 SGHVS and CDR2 FQNEAQ. The CDR3 sequence is 16 residues long. The CDR3 spells CASSSLVSRKTYGYTF. In DNA form, the CDR3 reads TGTGCCAGCAGCAGTTTGGTGTCCCGAAAGACCTATGGCTACACCTTC.

The CDR3 DNA sequence: TGTGCCAGCAGCTTCTCAGGGCGAGGAAACACCATATATTTT. Amino acid sequence: CASSFSGRGNTIYF. The rearrangement joins TRBV7-6 to TRBJ1-3; D possibly corresponds to TRBD1 (5 bases). Germline V lookup: CDR1 SGHVS, CDR2 FNYEAQ. V lost 3 bases and J lost 4, with 10 bases in between. The CDR3 is made up of 14 amino acids.

The chain carries TRBV21-1 and TRBJ1-1; TRBD1, the table's D call, was not compared with the DNA. TRBV21-1 counts as a pseudogene. CDR3 length equals 15 residues. CDR3 in amino acids: CASSKARGGRTEAFF. The CDR3 DNA follows: TGTGCCAGCAGCAAAGCGAGAGGGGGCCGCACTGAAGCTTTCTTT.

Note on this clone: Other DNA sequences in this sample translate to the same CDR3. The chain is built from TRBV6-4 and TRBJ1-2, with a weak D call TRBD1 (5 bases). V was pared by 4 bases and J by 5 bases, with 11 bases between. This CDR3 is 13 amino acids long. The germline gives CDR1 MRHNA, CDR2 SNTAGT. The CDR3 here is CASSAGQNYGYTF. DNA of the CDR3: TGTGCCAGCAGTGCAGGGCAGAATTATGGCTACACCTTC.

The chain employs TRBV15 and TRBJ1-2; no firm D call. The CDR3 has 14 amino acids. V gave up 0 bases and J gave up 4 bases, with 9 bases separating them. Per the germline V gene, CDR1 is LNHNV and CDR2 is YYDKDF (reference sequence). For the CDR3, the DNA is TGTGCCACCAGCAGAGAGGGATCTATCTATGGCTACACCTTC. This sequence encodes CATSREGSIYGYTF.

The chain joins TRBV6-5 to TRBJ2-2, with TRBD2 as a possible D gene (5 bases). The CDR3 sequence is 13 residues long. Germline V gene sequence: CDR1 MNHEY, CDR2 SVGAGI. The DNA of the CDR3 is TGTGCAGCGGCCAGAAGCAACACCGGGGAGCTGTTTTTT. It is translated as CAAARSNTGELFF.

The chain carries TRBV28 and TRBJ1-5; 8 bases map to TRBD1. CDR3 length: 15 amino acids. The V gene's germline CDR1 is MDHEN and CDR2 SYDVKM. V trimming: 3 bases; J trimming: 5 bases; junction bases outside the gene matches: 6. The CDR3 nucleotides are TGTGCCAGCAGTTTGTCTGGACAGGGATATCAGCCCCAGCATTTT. The encoded protein is CASSLSGQGYQPQHF.

This clone was picked up a small number of times. This chain uses TRBV7-2 with TRBJ1-3; TRBD1 matches at 10 bases. V trimming: 5 bases; J trimming: 3 bases; junction bases outside the gene matches: 4. Per the germline V gene, CDR1 is SGHTA and CDR2 is FQGNSA. This CDR3 region has 15 residues. The CDR3 bases are TGTGCCAGCAGCCTCTGGACAGGGGGTGGAAACACCATATATTTT. Protein product: CASSLWTGGGNTIYF.

This chain connects TRBV6-5 to TRBJ1-5, with 8 bases lining up with TRBD1. Trimming took 5 bases from V and 2 from J; bases not matched to a gene: 2. CDR3 length: 14 residues. CDR1 MNHEY and CDR2 SVGAGI come from the germline V gene. The CDR3 DNA is TGTGCCAGCAGTAAGACAGGGGGCAATCAGCCCCAGCATTTT. Translation: CASSKTGGNQPQHF.

The V and J genes are TRBV25-1 and TRBJ2-1; no clear D gene. Germline CDR1 reads MGHDK; CDR2 reads SYGVNS. Trimming removed 1 base at V and 10 bases at J, with 11 bases between. The CDR3 is made up of 13 amino acids. CDR3 amino acids: CASSESPREEQFF. The CDR3 region has the DNA TGTGCCAGCAGTGAATCCCCCAGAGAAGAGCAGTTCTTC.

The CDR3 nucleotides read TGCGCCAGCAGTGGACAAGGGCTCCAGCCCCAGCATTTT. This sequence encodes CASSGQGLQPQHF. The rearrangement uses TRBV10-2 and TRBJ1-5; D not certain. The V gene lost 4 bases and the J gene lost 7 bases, with 11 bases spanning the gap. The CDR3 consists of 13 residues. In germline, CDR1 is WSHSY, CDR2 SAAADI.

The genes are TRBV30 and TRBJ1-3, with TRBD1 matching over 7 bases. Germline V gives CDR1 GTSNPN, CDR2 SVGIG (reference sequence). Trimming removed 2 bases from V and 6 bases from J; junction bases left unmatched: 4. This CDR3 has 13 residues. In nucleotides, the CDR3 is TGTGCCTGGAGTACCACAGGGGAAAACACCATATATTTT. It specifies CAWSTTGENTIYF.

V usage is TRBV9 and J usage is TRBJ2-3; D remains unclear. V gave up 1 base and J gave up 4 bases, with 10 bases separating them. Germline assignment: CDR1 SGDLS and CDR2 YYNGEE. The length of the CDR3 is 14 residues. For the CDR3, the DNA is TGTGCCAGCAGCGTAAGACTCACATCAGATACGCAGTATTTT. It specifies CASSVRLTSDTQYF. Full variable domain (rest looked up from reference TRBV9 and TRBJ2-3): DSGVTQTPKHLITATGQRVTLRCSPRSGDLSVYWYQQSLDQGLQFLIQYYNGEERAKGNILERFSAQQFPDLHSELNLSSLELGDSALYFCASSVRLTSDTQYFGPGTRLTVL.

The chain couples TRBV15 to TRBJ2-7, with 8 bases lining up with TRBD2. The ends lost 0 bases at V and 2 bases at J; junction bases unmatched: 9. This CDR3 is 17 amino acids long. CDR1 is LNHNV and CDR2 is YYDKDF in the germline V gene (reference sequence). The CDR3 DNA sequence: TGTGCCACCAGCAGAGATTGGAGTAGCGGGGTAACCTACGAGCAGTACGTC. It translates to CATSRDWSSGVTYEQYV.

Only a few counts were recorded for this clone. The chain carries TRBV9 and TRBJ2-3; 9 bases agree with TRBD2. Unmatched junction bases numbered 7, after V lost 0 bases and J lost 5 bases. The V gene's germline CDR1 is SGDLS and CDR2 YYNGEE. The CDR3 contains 16 residues. CDR3 nucleotides: TGTGCCAGCAGCGTAGGTCAGCGGGGGGCGGGAGATACGCAGTATTTT. Protein: CASSVGQRGAGDTQYF.

This chain joins TRBV10-3 and TRBJ2-5; 7 positions match TRBD1. V lost 0 bases and J lost 1; bases outside the gene matches: 5. CDR1 ENHRY and CDR2 SYGVKD come from the germline V gene. There are 16 residues in the CDR3. The CDR3: CAISESGTAFQETQYF. The DNA of the CDR3 is TGTGCCATCAGTGAGTCGGGGACAGCCTTCCAAGAGACCCAGTACTTC.

This clone was counted between two and nine times. The chain has TRBV10-3 and TRBJ1-6; D gene uncertain. Germline loops: CDR1 ENHRY, CDR2 SYGVKD. V gave up 5 bases and J gave up 5 bases, with 10 bases separating them. The CDR3 is 14 residues long. The CDR3 spells CAISPERDNSPLHF. CDR3 in DNA: TGTGCCATCAGTCCAGAGAGGGATAATTCACCCCTCCACTTT.

J is TRBJ2-7 and V is TRBV28, with D perhaps matching TRBD1 or TRBD2 (5 bases each). Germline CDR1 reads MDHEN; CDR2 reads SYDVKM. The CDR3 runs 15 residues. Trimming took 5 bases from V and 3 from J, leaving 17 bases between them. The CDR3 DNA is TGTGCCAGCAGTCACTCCGGGACGCAGGGCTACGAGCAGTACTTC. Protein sequence: CASSHSGTQGYEQYF.

V and J are TRBV5-4 and TRBJ2-5; TRBD1 matches 8 bases. The CDR3 has 14 amino acids. Per the germline V gene, CDR1 is SGHNT and CDR2 is YYREEE (reference sequence). V was clipped by 5 bases and J by 3 bases; unmatched bases: 6. CDR3 protein: CASSPQGVEETQYF. CDR3 nucleotide sequence: TGTGCCAGCAGTCCACAGGGGGTCGAAGAGACCCAGTACTTC.

V is TRBV5-1 and J is TRBJ2-7; D tentatively reads TRBD1 or TRBD2 (6 bases each). Trimming took 0 bases from V and 6 from J, leaving 13 bases between them. The germline V gene encodes CDR1 SGHRS and CDR2 YFSETQ. CDR3 length: 14 amino acids. The CDR3 spells CASSLDRRGVEQYF. CDR3 nucleotides: TGCGCCAGCAGCTTGGACAGGAGGGGGGTCGAGCAGTACTTC. The full variable domain, its missing parts supplied by reference TRBV5-1 and TRBJ2-7, is KAGVTQTPRYLIKTRGQQVTLSCSPISGHRSVSWYQQTPGQGLQFLFEYFSETQRNKGNFPGRFSGRQFSNSRSEMNVSTLELGDSALYLCASSLDRRGVEQYFGPGTRLTVT.

J is TRBJ2-2 and V is TRBV7-9; D call uncertain. Germline V gene lookup returns CDR1 SEHNR and CDR2 FQNEAQ (reference sequence). The CDR3 sequence is 12 residues long. V lost 3 bases, J lost 4 bases, and 3 bases lay in between. The CDR3 protein is CASSFSTGELFF. In DNA, the CDR3 is TGTGCCAGCAGCTTTTCCACCGGGGAGCTGTTTTTT.